This entry concerns a single T cell receptor (beta chain). Germline V CDR1 and CDR2: MNHNY, SVGAGI (reference sequence). The germline V and J ends were trimmed by 0 bases and 5 bases, with 13 bases remaining between them. CDR3 size: 15 residues. When the RNA was reverse transcribed, random hexamers were used with an input of roughly 0.5 to 1 ug. MiXCR, run by TCRdb on the immunoSEQ multiplex PCR reads, gives a single entry per CDR3 protein. The sample shows more than 80,000 distinct CDR3 sequences, less than 95% of them seen only once. The sample belongs to a study of CD8 T cells in Susac syndrome. This clonotype originated in a human donor with Susac syndrome. This chain links TRBV6-6 with TRBJ2-5; D not certain. The specimen sequenced was CD8+ T cells from PBMCs. CDR3: CASSYSISSRETQYF. In DNA, the CDR3 is TGTGCCAGCAGTTACTCGATTTCCAGCCGGGAGACCCAGTACTTC.